The 7 T cell receptor beta chains listed next were all sequenced from one sample in a study of T cell clusters in autoimmune cytopenias. TRB amplification used approximately 270 ng of peripheral blood genomic DNA. Multiplex touch-down PCR amplified TRB using TRB-A and TRB-B pools in one tube. TCRdb reprocessed the multiplex PCR reads, with one entry per CDR3 protein and no DNA. Its clone listing holds 12,000 or so distinct CDR3 sequences. Sequencing used peripheral blood. Every receptor here comes from a human donor with an autoimmune cytopenia or autoimmune hepatitis (not recorded which).

The CDR3 protein is CAWGATGGLETQYF. The rearrangement joins TRBV30 to TRBJ2-5; without DNA, the TCRdb call of TRBD1 cannot be checked. Germline CDR1 GTSNPN, CDR2 SVGIG (reference sequence). The CDR3 covers 14 residues.

The gene calls are TRBV18 and TRBJ2-1; TCRdb outputs TRBD1, but without DNA this stays unchecked. The CDR3 sequence is 17 residues long. The germline V gene has CDR1 KGHSH and CDR2 LQKENI. The CDR3 loop is CASSPRGQGKGRNEQFF. The full variable domain, in which reference TRBV18 and TRBJ2-1 provide the parts outside the CDR3, is NAGVMQNPRHLVRRRGQEARLRCSPMKGHSHVYWYRQLPEEGLKFMVYLQKENIIDESGMPKERFSAEFPKEGPSILRIQQVVRGDSAAYFCASSPRGQGKGRNEQFFGPGTRLTVL.

Judged by frequency, this clonotype is medium-sized (0.01 to 0.1%). This chain uses TRBV29-1 with TRBJ1-5. The CDR3 runs to 12 residues. The V gene's germline CDR1 is SQVTM and CDR2 ANQGSEA. CDR3 amino acids: CSVEGTDQPQHF.

This CDR3 is CASSSWGGEAEKLFF. The gene calls are TRBV5-7 and TRBJ1-4. TRBV5-7 is filed as an ORF, its function uncertain. The CDR3 loop spans 15 amino acids.

This chain connects TRBV6-6 to TRBJ2-3; TCRdb lists TRBD1, though no DNA is available to test this call. CDR1 is MNHNY and CDR2 is SVGAGI in the germline V gene (reference sequence). This CDR3 is 15 amino acids long. CDR3 region: CASSKDRVLTDTQYF.

This rearrangement joins TRBV12-3 or TRBV12-4 to TRBJ1-5; the D call from TCRdb, TRBD1, cannot be confirmed without DNA. The CDR3 length is 18 residues. CDR3 sequence reads: CASSEAPFGTDSNQPQHF.

The chain recombines TRBV19 with TRBJ1-3. CDR3 length equals 14 residues. The V gene's germline CDR1 is LNHDA and CDR2 SQIVND (reference sequence). The CDR3 loop reads CATTSASSGNTIYF.